This TCR beta chain was identified during a study of Graves' ophthalmopathy and Graves' hyperthyroidism (dated by TCRdb to 2017 to 2018). In terms of the full investigation: Peripheral blood samples were taken at the time of initial diagnosis, before any treatment was given. In total, 135 blood samples were TCR-sequenced: under 45 ophthalmopathy, over 70 hyperthyroidism and 17 hyperthyroidism-to-ophthalmopathy patients. The independent validation cohort included around 19 hyperthyroidism patients plus 17 patients who later progressed from hyperthyroidism to ophthalmopathy. To explore V-J signatures that distinguish ophthalmopathy from hyperthyroidism, a discovery set of under 110 patients was enrolled, made up of over 40 with ophthalmopathy and roughly 57 with stable hyperthyroidism. Following sample collection, hyperthyroidism patients were given methimazole at a starting dose of 30 mg daily, and ophthalmopathy patients were given high-dose intravenous methylprednisolone. The study used TCR beta repertoire signatures to distinguish Graves' ophthalmopathy from Graves' hyperthyroidism and to predict progression to ophthalmopathy. The approximately 90 discovery patients were randomly split 7:3 into training and test sets. In several hyperthyroidism patients, the T-cell repertoires found in thyroid tissue were compared with those found in blood.

Ophthalmopathy patients were characterized by moderately to severely active disease, a Clinical Activity Score of at least 3, a NOSPECS grade of at least 4, and a disease duration under 3 months. Patients with other autoimmune diseases, uncontrolled infections, pregnancy or lactation were excluded from the study. Clinical symptoms, serum thyroxine, TRAb, thyroid ultrasound and orbital computed tomography were used for diagnosis. PBMCs were isolated from more than 8 ml of fresh peripheral blood by Ficoll-Paque density gradient centrifugation. Trizol reagent was used to extract the total RNA, and its quality was then checked on an Agilent 2100 Bioanalyzer. What the authors observed across the whole study: The 13-signature model separated ophthalmopathy from stable hyperthyroidism with around 90% sensitivity and 81% to 82% specificity in cross-validation, and 80%/75% in the test set. Most expanded thyroid clonotypes with a frequency above 0.001 also appeared in blood, which suggests that blood repertoires may reflect the immune response in the thyroid. In validation, the model predicted ophthalmopathy progression with about 70% sensitivity and less than 80% specificity; around twelve predicted patients were CT-confirmed with GO in a median of about 6.1 months. No statistical method was used to set the sample size in advance, and the investigators knew which group each participant was assigned to.

Only one count was recorded for this clonotype. Its recognized antigen is unknown. Possible read error: a much larger clone is one base away. For repertoire sequencing, the TCR beta CDR3 regions were amplified from RNA transcripts. A first-round RT-PCR used HTBI primers with the Qiagen OneStep RT-PCR kit, followed by a second-round multiplex PCR, size selection and purification. The libraries underwent paired-end sequencing with 100 bp reads on an Illumina HiSeq2000. The paper's data handling went like this. SOAPnuke was used for read processing, and reads with adapters, uncalled bases, a mean Phred below 15, or no exact constant-primer or identifier match were discarded. COPE v1.2.5 was used to merge the high-quality paired reads. Each unique nucleotide sequence was treated as a clonotype, and MiTCR v1.1 was used to align the clonotypes to the IMGT TRB V, D and J references. Analysis was restricted to V-J combinations with a frequency above 0.0001, which covered 99% to 99.2% of repertoires. A TCR clonal expansion and chaos score per V-J combination was defined as the ratio of F50 clonal expansion to chaos observed in the TCRdist matrix. Welch's t-statistics and random forest were used to reduce features to 10 to 15 V-J combinations, which were fed into a naive Bayes classifier. The Morisita-Horn index was used to measure how similar the thyroid and blood repertoires were. The public reads were run again by TCRdb, first through fastp at Q25 and then through MiXCR, and only productive beta chains were kept. Rows are unified per CDR3 protein, each entry keeping the most common DNA and genes. The V and J calls come from TCRdb's annotation, not from the publication. The sample yields 200,000 to 250,000 distinct CDR3 sequences; about 22% were counted once. The leading ten clones occupy roughly 42% of the sample.

Trimming removed 4 bases from V and 0 bases from J; the gene matches leave 5 bases unexplained. Counted from cysteine to phenylalanine, this CDR3 has 15 amino acids. CDR3 DNA is the only sequence kept; it has 45 bases, read in frame from the first base. Sequences SGHRS (CDR1) and YFSETQ (CDR2) are obtained from the germline V gene. This sequence was found in a woman in her fifties or sixties with Graves' ophthalmopathy. Donor details come from another sample of the same person, matched by shared clones. Sequencing used peripheral blood. Here the chain combines TRBV5-1 and TRBJ1-1, with TRBD1 identical over 8 junction bases. The DNA sequence is given as TGCGCCAGCAGCAGGGGGGACAGGATGAACACTGAAGCTTTCTTT. Its amino acids are CASSRGDRMNTEAFF.